A single sample is the source of the 29 T cell receptor beta chains below, sequenced in a study of CD8+ T cells in alopecia areata. RNA was extracted and reverse transcribed into cDNA as the sequencing template. Profiled with immunoSEQ multiplex PCR; TCRdb holds only in-frame clones, not every one. Of about 150,000 clones listed, about three fifths are singletons. Treatment indicated: oral pan-JAK inhibitor, 5-10 mg twice daily. Sequences were derived from CD4+ T cells sorted from blood, sampled at week 4, from a patient treated with tofacitinib. The origin of the receptors is a human donor with alopecia areata.

The count of this clone is one. The same CDR3 can be traced to other DNA sequences in this sample. V usage is TRBV30 and J usage is TRBJ1-2, with TRBD1 as a possible D gene (5 bases). The CDR3 is 13 residues long. V lost 0 bases and J lost 4, with 9 bases in between. In germline, CDR1 is GTSNPN, CDR2 SVGIG (reference sequence). CDR3 residues: CAWSVRGPYGYTF. For the CDR3, the DNA is TGTGCCTGGAGTGTACGGGGCCCCTATGGCTACACCTTC.

J is TRBJ1-1 and V is TRBV9; TRBD1 might be the D (6 bases). The length of the CDR3 is 15 residues. Germline-derived CDR1 and CDR2 are SGDLS and YYNGEE. Trimming left V 1 base short and J 2 bases short, with 12 bases between. CDR3 sequence: CASSVSPDSNTEAFF. The CDR3 coding sequence is TGTGCCAGCAGCGTATCCCCGGACAGTAACACTGAAGCTTTCTTT.

This clone was picked up a small number of times. The chain links TRBV30 to TRBJ1-2; unclear D gene. The CDR3 has 14 residues. Trimming removed 0 bases at V and 6 bases at J, with 14 bases between. Per the germline V gene, CDR1 is GTSNPN and CDR2 is SVGIG (reference sequence). The CDR3 region has the DNA TGTGCCTGGAGTGTACGGGGAAGGGTACATGGCTACACCTTC. Translating gives CAWSVRGRVHGYTF.

This rearrangement joins TRBV25-1 to TRBJ1-3; the match to TRBD1 covers 10 bases. This CDR3 is 17 amino acids long. CDR1 and CDR2 (germline): MGHDK, SYGVNS. V dropped 1 base and J dropped 0; count of bases not matched to a gene: 3. CDR3 coding DNA: TGTGCCAGCAGTGAATCCGGGACAGGGGTCTCTGGAAACACCATATATTTT. Translating it yields CASSESGTGVSGNTIYF.

The genes are TRBV29-1 and TRBJ2-5; tentative D call: TRBD1 (6 bases). The CDR3 contains 14 residues. CDR1 is SQVTM, CDR2 ANQGSEA, per germline. V gave up 5 bases and J gave up 0 bases, with 13 bases separating them. CDR3: CSVLGQSYQETQYF. CDR3 bases: TGCAGCGTTCTCGGACAGTCGTACCAAGAGACCCAGTACTTC.

The chain recombines TRBV30 with TRBJ2-7, with D unresolved. V was pared by 1 base and J by 3 bases, with 7 bases between. Germline V gene lookup returns CDR1 GTSNPN and CDR2 SVGIG (reference sequence). The CDR3 runs 12 residues. This chain's CDR3 is CAWSATGYEQYF. The CDR3 DNA reads as TGTGCCTGGAGTGCGACGGGCTACGAGCAGTACTTC. The full variable domain, its missing parts supplied by reference TRBV30 and TRBJ2-7, is SQTIHQWPATLVQPVGSPLSLECTVEGTSNPNLYWYRQAAGRGLQLLFYSVGIGQISSEVPQNLSASRPQDRQFILSSKKLLLSDSGFYLCAWSATGYEQYFGPGTRLTVT.

V usage is TRBV29-1 and J usage is TRBJ2-7; D not resolved. The CDR3 has 11 amino acids. V dropped 6 bases and J dropped 2 bases, with 8 bases sitting between them. CDR1 SQVTM and CDR2 ANQGSEA come from the germline V gene. The DNA of the CDR3 is TGCAGCGTGGCTGGGGCCTACGAGCAGTACTTC. Translating it yields CSVAGAYEQYF.

The CDR3 nucleotides are TGTGCCAGCAGCCAGAGGAGCGGGGATGAGCAGTTCTTC. It translates to CASSQRSGDEQFF. The rearrangement joins TRBV7-2 to TRBJ2-1; TRBD2 matches at 7 bases. Germline V CDR1 and CDR2: SGHTA, FQGNSA. The V and J ends lost 5 bases and 8 bases, in that order; junction bases with no gene match: 6. The CDR3 runs to 13 residues.

The genes are TRBV30 and TRBJ2-2; 8 nucleotides align to TRBD2. With 4 bases clipped from V and 6 bases from J, the junction kept 7 bases outside the gene matches. The CDR3 totals 14 residues. Germline V gene lookup returns CDR1 GTSNPN and CDR2 SVGIG (reference sequence). The CDR3 sequence: CAWTPGLVAGELFF. The DNA for the CDR3 is TGTGCCTGGACTCCGGGACTAGTCGCCGGGGAGCTGTTTTTT.

This clone was detected a few times. The DNA for the CDR3 is TGTGCCAGCAGTGAAGATTGGGCGGGGGGCAATGAGCAGTTCTTC. Residues: CASSEDWAGGNEQFF. The genes are TRBV2 and TRBJ2-1, with TRBD2 identical over 8 bases. In germline, CDR1 is SNHLY, CDR2 FYNNEI. V trimming: 1 base; J trimming: 6 bases; junction bases outside the gene matches: 5. This CDR3 is built from 15 residues.

This sequence joins TRBV15 and TRBJ2-1; 11 nucleotides align to TRBD2. This CDR3 spans 17 amino acids. Germline V lookup: CDR1 LNHNV, CDR2 YYDKDF (reference sequence). J lost 8 bases, V lost 0 bases, and 9 bases had no gene match. In DNA, the CDR3 is TGTGCCACCAGCAGAGATAGCCTAGCGGGGGGCGTAGATGAGCAGTTCTTC. Amino acid sequence: CATSRDSLAGGVDEQFF.

The J gene is TRBJ2-5, the V gene TRBV29-1; 10 nucleotides agree with TRBD2. CDR1 is SQVTM and CDR2 is ANQGSEA in the germline V gene. The CDR3 covers 12 residues. Trimming at V came to 6 bases and at J to 4 bases, leaving 2 bases not matched to a gene. The CDR3 region has the DNA TGCAGCGTCTCTAGCGGGGGAGAGACCCAGTACTTC. Translated: CSVSSGGETQYF. Variable domain in full (rest from reference TRBV29-1 and TRBJ2-5): SAVISQKPSRDICQRGTSLTIQCQVDSQVTMMFWYRQQPGQSLTLIATANQGSEATYESGFVIDKFPISRPNLTFSTLTVSNMSPEDSSIYLCSVSSGGETQYFGPGTRLLVL.

The chain carries TRBV5-6 and TRBJ1-4; D is undetermined. Trimming removed 4 bases from V and 3 bases from J, with 13 bases in between. CDR1 and CDR2 (germline): SGHDT, YYEEEE. The CDR3 sequence is 15 residues long. The CDR3 bases are TGTGCCAGCAGCCGGGAATGGAGGGCTAATGAAAAACTGTTTTTT. Protein product: CASSREWRANEKLFF.

The J gene is TRBJ1-2, the V gene TRBV9; D is possibly TRBD1 (5 bases). The CDR3 spans 14 residues. The germline CDR1 and CDR2 sequences are SGDLS and YYNGEE. Trimming took 4 bases from V and 4 from J, leaving 14 bases between them. This CDR3 is CASSPARAGYGYTF. CDR3 nucleotide sequence: TGTGCCAGCAGCCCAGCCAGGGCCGGCTATGGCTACACCTTC.

This chain links TRBV4-2 with TRBJ2-5; 7 bases map to TRBD2. Germline CDR1 reads LGHNA; CDR2 reads YNFKEQ. The CDR3 is 14 amino acids. V dropped 2 bases and J dropped 5; count of bases not matched to a gene: 5. CDR3 nucleotides: TGTGCCAGCAGCCAAAATCGGGGGGTGGAGACCCAGTACTTC. Translation: CASSQNRGVETQYF.

This chain links TRBV5-1 with TRBJ2-3; the match to TRBD2 covers 10 bases. The germline V gene encodes CDR1 SGHRS and CDR2 YFSETQ. V dropped 4 bases and J dropped 5; count of bases not matched to a gene: 10. This CDR3 spans 16 amino acids. The CDR3 coding sequence is TGCGCCAGCAGCCTTGACAGCGGGGGGGCTGGAGATACGCAGTATTTT. Translated, it gives CASSLDSGGAGDTQYF.

V is TRBV9 and J is TRBJ1-5; D is unresolved. The ends were cut back, 0 bases at V and 3 bases at J, with 7 bases in the middle. This CDR3 comprises 14 residues. Germline CDR1 reads SGDLS; CDR2 reads YYNGEE. The CDR3 loop reads CASSVGGFNQPQHF. Written as DNA, the CDR3 is TGTGCCAGCAGCGTAGGAGGCTTCAATCAGCCCCAGCATTTT.

This clone was recorded a few times. The rearrangement uses TRBV7-8 and TRBJ1-6, with a possible D match to TRBD1 (5 bases). This CDR3 spans 14 amino acids. The germline V gene encodes CDR1 SGHVS and CDR2 FQNEAQ. Trimming took off 2 bases at V and 7 bases at J, with 9 bases between the two ends. This chain's CDR3 is CASSLIRENSPLHF. The CDR3 nucleotides are TGTGCCAGCAGCTTAATCAGGGAGAATTCACCCCTCCACTTT.

The chain employs TRBV4-2 and TRBJ2-7; the D is unclear. CDR1 is LGHNA and CDR2 is YNFKEQ in the germline V gene. This CDR3 contains 14 residues. Trimming cost V 2 bases and J 5 bases, with 13 bases left between them. CDR3 sequence reads: CASSQSLVLHEQYF. CDR3 sequence (DNA): TGTGCCAGCAGCCAATCCCTAGTCTTGCACGAGCAGTACTTC.

The chain couples TRBV9 to TRBJ1-2; 8 bases are shared with TRBD1. The V and J ends lost 4 bases and 4 bases, in that order; junction bases with no gene match: 12. Germline CDR1 and CDR2: SGDLS and YYNGEE. The CDR3 consists of 16 residues. As DNA, the CDR3 is TGTGCCAGCAGCACGAGCCCCGGACAGGGAATCTATGGCTACACCTTC. It yields the protein CASSTSPGQGIYGYTF.

This clone was counted a few times. The chain is built from TRBV30 and TRBJ1-1, with a tentative D call TRBD1 (5 bases). V was cut by 8 bases and J by 3 bases, with 13 bases left in between. The germline CDR1 and CDR2 sequences are GTSNPN and SVGIG (reference sequence). The CDR3 runs 12 residues. The CDR3 bases are TGTGCCCGAAGGGACGGAGACACTGAAGCTTTCTTT. This gives the protein CARRDGDTEAFF.

The chain has TRBV7-6 and TRBJ2-7; possible D gene TRBD1, 8 bases. From germline, CDR1 is SGHVS and CDR2 FNYEAQ. The CDR3 sequence is 14 residues long. The V gene lost 5 bases and the J gene lost 6 bases, with 17 bases spanning the gap. In DNA form, the CDR3 reads TGTGCCAGCAGCATGGACAGGGAGGGAAGCGAGCAGTACTTC. It translates to CASSMDREGSEQYF.

This clone has only a few counts. The chain joins TRBV29-1 to TRBJ2-7; the D call may be TRBD1 or TRBD2 (6 bases each). This CDR3 has 13 residues. Per germline, CDR1 SQVTM and CDR2 ANQGSEA. Trimming removed 4 bases at V and 6 bases at J, with 16 bases between. CDR3 DNA: TGCAGCGTTGGCTCTGGGGGCGGGACCGAGCAGTACTTC. Translating it yields CSVGSGGGTEQYF.

The chain has TRBV6-5 and TRBJ1-6; D gene unclear. The CDR3 consists of 14 residues. Germline CDR1 reads MNHEY; CDR2 reads SVGAGI. The germline V and J ends were trimmed by 7 bases and 7 bases, with 14 bases remaining between them. The CDR3 DNA sequence: TGTGCCAGCACGACGCTTGGTGGAAATTCACCCCTCCACTTT. This codes for CASTTLGGNSPLHF.

The chain links TRBV29-1 to TRBJ1-1; D unclear. The germline V gene has CDR1 SQVTM and CDR2 ANQGSEA. The CDR3 is made up of 11 amino acids. V lost 4 bases to trimming and J lost 2 bases, with 5 bases between them. The CDR3 DNA follows: TGCAGCGTTGTTGGAAACACTGAAGCTTTCTTT. Encoded protein: CSVVGNTEAFF.

The V gene is TRBV30, the J gene TRBJ1-1; 9 positions match TRBD1. Per germline, CDR1 GTSNPN and CDR2 SVGIG (reference sequence). The ends lost 3 bases at V and 4 bases at J; junction bases unmatched: 3. The CDR3 has 13 amino acids. The CDR3, as DNA: TGTGCCTGGAGAGACAGGGGGTTCACTGAAGCTTTCTTT. Translating gives CAWRDRGFTEAFF. Full variable domain (remainder filled in from reference TRBV30 and TRBJ1-1): SQTIHQWPATLVQPVGSPLSLECTVEGTSNPNLYWYRQAAGRGLQLLFYSVGIGQISSEVPQNLSASRPQDRQFILSSKKLLLSDSGFYLCAWRDRGFTEAFFGQGTRLTVV.

The chain is built from TRBV12-5 and TRBJ2-3; either TRBD1 or TRBD2 may supply D (5 bases each). This CDR3 has 15 residues. CDR1 and CDR2 (germline): LGHNT, FRNRAP. V was clipped by 5 bases and J by 2 bases, with 14 bases between them. The CDR3 nucleotides are TGTGCTAGTGGTACCGGGACCCTTGACACAGATACGCAGTATTTT. Residues: CASGTGTLDTDTQYF.

V usage is TRBV19 and J usage is TRBJ1-2; a weak D match, TRBD1 (6 bases). The CDR3 loop spans 14 amino acids. The V end lost 5 bases, the J end lost 4 bases, and 14 bases lay between the germline ends. CDR1 and CDR2 (germline): LNHDA, SQIVND (reference sequence). This CDR3 is CASSSRDKLYGYTF. CDR3 bases: TGTGCCAGTAGTTCCCGGGACAAGCTCTATGGCTACACCTTC.

The chain has TRBV6-5 and TRBJ1-2, with D perhaps matching TRBD1 (6 bases). Germline V gene data show CDR1 as MNHEY and CDR2 as SVGAGI. Trimming took off 8 bases at V and 7 bases at J, with 20 bases between the two ends. This CDR3 comprises 14 residues. The CDR3 DNA sequence: TGTGCCAGCGGCCTCGATTTGACAGGAGGTGGCTACACCTTC. It translates to CASGLDLTGGGYTF.